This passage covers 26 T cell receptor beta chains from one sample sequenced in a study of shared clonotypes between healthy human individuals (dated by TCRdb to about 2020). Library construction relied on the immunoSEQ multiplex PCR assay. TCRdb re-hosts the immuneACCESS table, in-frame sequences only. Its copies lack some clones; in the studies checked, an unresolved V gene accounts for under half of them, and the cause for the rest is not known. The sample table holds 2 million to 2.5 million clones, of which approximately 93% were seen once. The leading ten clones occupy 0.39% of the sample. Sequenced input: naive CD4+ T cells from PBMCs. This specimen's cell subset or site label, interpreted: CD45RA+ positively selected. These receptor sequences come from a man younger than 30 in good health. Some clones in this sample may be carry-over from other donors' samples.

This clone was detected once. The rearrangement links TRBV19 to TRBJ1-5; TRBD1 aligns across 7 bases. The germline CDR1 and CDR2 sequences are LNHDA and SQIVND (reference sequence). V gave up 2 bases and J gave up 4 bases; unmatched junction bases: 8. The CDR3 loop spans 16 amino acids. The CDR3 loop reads CASSIRTGVGNQPQHF. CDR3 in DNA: TGTGCCAGTAGTATAAGGACAGGCGTCGGGAATCAGCCCCAGCATTTT.

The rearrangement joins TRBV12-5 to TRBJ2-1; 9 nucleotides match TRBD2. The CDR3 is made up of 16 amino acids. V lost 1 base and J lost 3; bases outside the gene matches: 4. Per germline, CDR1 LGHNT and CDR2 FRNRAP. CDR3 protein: CASGLGLAESYNEQFF. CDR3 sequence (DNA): TGTGCTAGTGGTTTGGGACTAGCGGAGAGCTACAATGAGCAGTTCTTC.

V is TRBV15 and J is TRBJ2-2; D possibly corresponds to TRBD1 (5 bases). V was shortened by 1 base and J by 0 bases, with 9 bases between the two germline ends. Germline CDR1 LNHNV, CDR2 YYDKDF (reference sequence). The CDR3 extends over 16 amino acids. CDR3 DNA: TGTGCCACCAGCAGAGCTACAGGATCGAACACCGGGGAGCTGTTTTTT. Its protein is CATSRATGSNTGELFF.

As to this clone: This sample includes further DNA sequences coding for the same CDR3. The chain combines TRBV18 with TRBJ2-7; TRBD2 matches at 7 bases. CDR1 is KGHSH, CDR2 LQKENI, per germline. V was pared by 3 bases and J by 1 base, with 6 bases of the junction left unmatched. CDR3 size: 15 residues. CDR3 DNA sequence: TGTGCCAGCTCACCCGGTAGCGGGTCTTCCTACGAGCAGTACTTC. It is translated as CASSPGSGSSYEQYF.

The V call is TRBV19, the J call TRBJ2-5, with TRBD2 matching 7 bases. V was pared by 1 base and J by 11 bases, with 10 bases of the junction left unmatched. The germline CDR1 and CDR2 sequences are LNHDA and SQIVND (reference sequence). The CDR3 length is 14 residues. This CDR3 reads CASSIGRGGFEQYF. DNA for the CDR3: TGTGCCAGTAGTATAGGGCGGGGAGGGTTCGAACAGTACTTC. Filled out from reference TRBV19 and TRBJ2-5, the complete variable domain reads DGGITQSPKYLFRKEGQNVTLSCEQNLNHDAMYWYRQDPGQGLRLIYYSQIVNDFQKGDIAEGYSVSREKKESFPLTVTSAQKNPTAFYLCASSIGRGGFEQYFGPGTRLLVL.

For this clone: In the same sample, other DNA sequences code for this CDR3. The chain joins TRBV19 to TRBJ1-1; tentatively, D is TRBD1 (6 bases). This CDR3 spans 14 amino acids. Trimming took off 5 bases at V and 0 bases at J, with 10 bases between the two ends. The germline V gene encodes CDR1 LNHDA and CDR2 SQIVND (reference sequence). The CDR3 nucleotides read TGTGCCAGTAGTCAAGGGGGAATGAACACTGAAGCTTTCTTT. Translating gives CASSQGGMNTEAFF.

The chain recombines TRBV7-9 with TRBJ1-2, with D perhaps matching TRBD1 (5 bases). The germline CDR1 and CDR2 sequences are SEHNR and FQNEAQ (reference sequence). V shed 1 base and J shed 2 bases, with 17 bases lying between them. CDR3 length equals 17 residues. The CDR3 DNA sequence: TGTGCCAGCAGCTTAGTTTTAGACAGCCGATTAAACTATGGCTACACCTTC. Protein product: CASSLVLDSRLNYGYTF.

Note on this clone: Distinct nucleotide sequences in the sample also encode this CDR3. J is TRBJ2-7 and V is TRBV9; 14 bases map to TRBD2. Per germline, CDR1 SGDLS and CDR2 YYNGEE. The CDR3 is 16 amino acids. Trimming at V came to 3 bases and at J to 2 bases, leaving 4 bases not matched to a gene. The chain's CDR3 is CASSAGGLAGAYEQYF. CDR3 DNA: TGTGCCAGCAGCGCGGGGGGACTAGCGGGAGCCTACGAGCAGTACTTC.

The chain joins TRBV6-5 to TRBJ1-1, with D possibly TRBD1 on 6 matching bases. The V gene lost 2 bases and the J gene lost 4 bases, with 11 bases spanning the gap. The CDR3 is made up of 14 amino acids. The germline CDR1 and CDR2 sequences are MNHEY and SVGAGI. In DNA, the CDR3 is TGTGCCAGCAGTTACAAGGGGGTTGGCACTGAAGCTTTCTTT. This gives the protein CASSYKGVGTEAFF.

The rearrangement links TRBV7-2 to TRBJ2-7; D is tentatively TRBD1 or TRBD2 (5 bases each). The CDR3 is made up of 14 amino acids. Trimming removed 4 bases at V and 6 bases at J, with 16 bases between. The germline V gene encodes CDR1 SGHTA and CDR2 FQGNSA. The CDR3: CASSSHGARPEQYF. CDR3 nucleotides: TGTGCCAGCAGCTCCCACGGGGCAAGACCCGAGCAGTACTTC.

This CDR3 reads CASNPAGVADTQYF. CDR3 nucleotides: TGTGCCAGCAACCCAGCGGGAGTCGCAGATACGCAGTATTTT. The V call is TRBV2, the J call TRBJ2-3; 8 positions agree with TRBD2. From germline, CDR1 is SNHLY and CDR2 FYNNEI. This CDR3 spans 14 amino acids. J was trimmed by 4 bases and V by 7 bases; bases with no gene match: 7. The full variable domain, with the rest looked up from reference TRBV2 and TRBJ2-3, is EPEVTQTPSHQVTQMGQEVILRCVPISNHLYFYWYRQILGQKVEFLVSFYNNEISEKSEIFDDQFSVERPDGSNFTLKIRSTKLEDSAMYFCASNPAGVADTQYFGPGTRLTVL.

The CDR3 reads CAIRAGTVSYEQYF. The CDR3 DNA reads TGTGCCATCAGGGCCGGGACAGTCTCCTACGAGCAGTACTTC. This rearrangement joins TRBV10-3 to TRBJ2-7; 7 bases fit TRBD1. V was clipped by 6 bases and J by 0 bases; unmatched bases: 5. CDR1 ENHRY and CDR2 SYGVKD come from the germline V gene. CDR3 length: 14 residues.

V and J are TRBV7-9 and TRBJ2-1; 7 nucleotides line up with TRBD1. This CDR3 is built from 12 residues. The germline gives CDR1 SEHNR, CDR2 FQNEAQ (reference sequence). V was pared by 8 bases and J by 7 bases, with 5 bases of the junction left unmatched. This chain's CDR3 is CASGRGFNEQFF. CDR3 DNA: TGTGCCAGCGGCAGGGGGTTTAATGAGCAGTTCTTC. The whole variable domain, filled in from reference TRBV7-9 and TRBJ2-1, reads DTGVSQNPRHKITKRGQNVTFRCDPISEHNRLYWYRQTLGQGPEFLTYFQNEAQLEKSRLLSDRFSAERPKGSFSTLEIQRTEQGDSAMYLCASGRGFNEQFFGPGTRLTVL.

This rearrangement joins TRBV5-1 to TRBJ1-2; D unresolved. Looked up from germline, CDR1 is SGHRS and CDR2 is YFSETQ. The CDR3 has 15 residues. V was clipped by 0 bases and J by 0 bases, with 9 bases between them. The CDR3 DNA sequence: TGCGCCAGCAGCTTGGACGGACCCCCTAACTATGGCTACACCTTC. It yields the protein CASSLDGPPNYGYTF.

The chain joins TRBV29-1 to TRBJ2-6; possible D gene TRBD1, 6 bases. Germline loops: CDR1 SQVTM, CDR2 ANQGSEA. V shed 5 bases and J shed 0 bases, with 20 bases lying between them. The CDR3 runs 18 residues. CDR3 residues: CSVIITVGAFSGANVLTF. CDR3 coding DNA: TGCAGCGTTATCATTACAGTGGGGGCCTTCTCTGGGGCCAACGTCCTGACTTTC.

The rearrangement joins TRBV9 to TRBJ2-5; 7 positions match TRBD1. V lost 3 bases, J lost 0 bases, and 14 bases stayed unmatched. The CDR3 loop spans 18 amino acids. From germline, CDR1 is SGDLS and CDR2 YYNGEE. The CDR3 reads CASSARDGTTGHQETQYF. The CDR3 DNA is TGTGCCAGCAGCGCAAGGGACGGTACGACAGGGCACCAAGAGACCCAGTACTTC.

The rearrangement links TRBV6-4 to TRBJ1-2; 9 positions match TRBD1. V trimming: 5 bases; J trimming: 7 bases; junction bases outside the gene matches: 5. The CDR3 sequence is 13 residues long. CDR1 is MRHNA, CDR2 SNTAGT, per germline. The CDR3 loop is CASSSTGGSGYTF. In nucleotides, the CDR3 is TGTGCCAGCAGTTCTACAGGGGGCTCTGGCTACACCTTC.

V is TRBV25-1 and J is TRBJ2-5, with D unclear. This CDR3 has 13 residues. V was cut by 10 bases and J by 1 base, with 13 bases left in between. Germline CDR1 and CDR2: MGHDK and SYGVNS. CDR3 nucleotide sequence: TGTGCCACCCGGGCCCGTCCCCAAGAGACCCAGTACTTC. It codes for CATRARPQETQYF.

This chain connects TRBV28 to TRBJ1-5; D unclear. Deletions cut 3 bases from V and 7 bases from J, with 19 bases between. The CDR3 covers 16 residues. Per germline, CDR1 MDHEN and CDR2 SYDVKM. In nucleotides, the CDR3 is TGTGCCAGCAGTTTTCTGGACGCATTACGCTGGCAGCCCCAGCATTTT. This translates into CASSFLDALRWQPQHF.

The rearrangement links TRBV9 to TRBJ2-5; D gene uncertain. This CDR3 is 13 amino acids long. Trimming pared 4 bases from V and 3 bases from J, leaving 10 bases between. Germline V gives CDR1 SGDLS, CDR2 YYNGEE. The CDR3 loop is CASSFQPKETQYF. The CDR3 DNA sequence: TGTGCCAGCAGCTTCCAACCGAAAGAGACCCAGTACTTC.

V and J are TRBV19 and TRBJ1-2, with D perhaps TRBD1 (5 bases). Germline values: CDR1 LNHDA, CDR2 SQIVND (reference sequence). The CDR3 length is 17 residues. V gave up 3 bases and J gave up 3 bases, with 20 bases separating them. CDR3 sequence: CASSISGGSSAHYGYTF. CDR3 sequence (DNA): TGTGCCAGTAGTATCTCCGGGGGGAGTTCCGCACACTATGGCTACACCTTC.

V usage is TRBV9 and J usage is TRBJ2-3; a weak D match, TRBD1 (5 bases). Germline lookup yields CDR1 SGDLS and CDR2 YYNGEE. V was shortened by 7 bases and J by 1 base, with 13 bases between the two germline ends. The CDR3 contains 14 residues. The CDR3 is CASHRSLGTDTQYF. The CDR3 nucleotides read TGTGCCAGCCACAGGAGCTTGGGCACAGATACGCAGTATTTT.

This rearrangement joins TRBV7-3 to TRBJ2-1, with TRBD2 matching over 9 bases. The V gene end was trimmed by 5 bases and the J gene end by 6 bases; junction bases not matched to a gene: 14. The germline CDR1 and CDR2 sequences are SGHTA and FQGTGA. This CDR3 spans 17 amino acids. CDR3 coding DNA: TGTGCCAGCAGCCCGGATGGGTGGCGGGAGGGCCTCAATGAGCAGTTCTTC. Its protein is CASSPDGWREGLNEQFF.

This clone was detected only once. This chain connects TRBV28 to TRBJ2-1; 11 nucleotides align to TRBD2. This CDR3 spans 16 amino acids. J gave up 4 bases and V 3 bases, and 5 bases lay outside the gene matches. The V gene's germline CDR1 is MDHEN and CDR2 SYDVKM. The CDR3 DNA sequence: TGTGCCAGCAGTTTGCCGACTAGCGGGGATTACAATGAGCAGTTCTTC. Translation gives CASSLPTSGDYNEQFF.

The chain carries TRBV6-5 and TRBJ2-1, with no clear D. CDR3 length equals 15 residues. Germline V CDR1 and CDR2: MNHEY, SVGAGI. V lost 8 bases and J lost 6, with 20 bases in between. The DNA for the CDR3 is TGTGCCAGCCTCCCGAGTGCTACGTCGCTCAATGAGCAGTTCTTC. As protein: CASLPSATSLNEQFF.

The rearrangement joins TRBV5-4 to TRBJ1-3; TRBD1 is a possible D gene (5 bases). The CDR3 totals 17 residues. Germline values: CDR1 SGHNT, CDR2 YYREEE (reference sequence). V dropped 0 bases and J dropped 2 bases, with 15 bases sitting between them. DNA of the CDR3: TGTGCCAGCAGCTTGGGGGGGGTTGCGGTTCCTGGAAACACCATATATTTT. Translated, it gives CASSLGGVAVPGNTIYF.